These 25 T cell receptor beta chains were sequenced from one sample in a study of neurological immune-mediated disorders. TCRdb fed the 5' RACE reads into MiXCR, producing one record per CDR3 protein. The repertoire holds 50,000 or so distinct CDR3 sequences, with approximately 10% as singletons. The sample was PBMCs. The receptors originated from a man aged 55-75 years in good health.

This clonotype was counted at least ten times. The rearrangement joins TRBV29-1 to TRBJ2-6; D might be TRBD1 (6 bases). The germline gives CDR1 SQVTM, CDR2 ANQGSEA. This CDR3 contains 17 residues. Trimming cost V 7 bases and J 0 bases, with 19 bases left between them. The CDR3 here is CSAVRGGGSSGANVLTF. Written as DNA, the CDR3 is TGCAGCGCCGTACGAGGGGGTGGTAGCTCTGGGGCCAACGTCCTGACTTTC.

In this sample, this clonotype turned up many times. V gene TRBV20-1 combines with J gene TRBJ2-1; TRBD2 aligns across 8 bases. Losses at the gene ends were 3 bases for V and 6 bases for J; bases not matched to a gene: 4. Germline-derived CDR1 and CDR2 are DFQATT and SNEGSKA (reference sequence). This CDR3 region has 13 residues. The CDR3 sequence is CSASLLAGNEQFF. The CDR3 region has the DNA TGCAGTGCTAGCCTTCTAGCGGGCAATGAGCAGTTCTTC.

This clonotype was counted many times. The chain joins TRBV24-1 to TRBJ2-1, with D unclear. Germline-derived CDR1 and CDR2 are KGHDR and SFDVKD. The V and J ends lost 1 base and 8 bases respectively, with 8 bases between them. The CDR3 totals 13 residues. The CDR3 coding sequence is TGTGCCACCAGTGATTTATTGGGTTATGAGCAGTTCTTC. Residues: CATSDLLGYEQFF.

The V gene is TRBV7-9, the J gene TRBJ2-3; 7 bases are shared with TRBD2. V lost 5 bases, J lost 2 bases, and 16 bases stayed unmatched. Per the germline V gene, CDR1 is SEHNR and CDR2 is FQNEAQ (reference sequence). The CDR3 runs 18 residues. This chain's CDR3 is CASSISASWGGVTDTQYF. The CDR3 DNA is TGTGCCAGCAGCATTTCGGCCTCGTGGGGGGGAGTCACAGATACGCAGTATTTT.

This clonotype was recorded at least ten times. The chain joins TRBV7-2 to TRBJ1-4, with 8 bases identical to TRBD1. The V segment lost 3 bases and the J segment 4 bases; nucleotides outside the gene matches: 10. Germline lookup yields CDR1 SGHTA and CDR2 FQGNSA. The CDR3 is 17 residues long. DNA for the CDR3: TGTGCCAGCAGCTTGGGGCGAACAGGGGGAAATAATGAAAAACTGTTTTTT. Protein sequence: CASSLGRTGGNNEKLFF.

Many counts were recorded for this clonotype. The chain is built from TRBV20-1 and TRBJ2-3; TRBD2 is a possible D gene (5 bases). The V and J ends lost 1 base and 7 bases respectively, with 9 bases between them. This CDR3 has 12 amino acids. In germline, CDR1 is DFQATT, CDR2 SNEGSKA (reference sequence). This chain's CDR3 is CSARVGGHTQYF. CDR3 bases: TGCAGTGCTAGAGTCGGAGGCCATACGCAGTATTTT.

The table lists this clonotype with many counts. CDR3 in DNA: TGCAGTGCTGAAGACAGTTTCAACACTGAAGCTTTCTTT. It encodes CSAEDSFNTEAFF. This rearrangement joins TRBV20-1 to TRBJ1-1, with D possibly being TRBD1 (5 bases). CDR3 length: 13 residues. Trimming left V 5 bases short and J 2 bases short, with 12 bases between. Per germline, CDR1 DFQATT and CDR2 SNEGSKA (reference sequence).

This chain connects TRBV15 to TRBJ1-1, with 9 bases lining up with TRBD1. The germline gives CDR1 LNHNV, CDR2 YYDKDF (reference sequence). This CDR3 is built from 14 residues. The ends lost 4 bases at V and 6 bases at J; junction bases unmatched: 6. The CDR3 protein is CATSNPGQGPEAFF. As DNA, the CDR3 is TGTGCCACCAGCAACCCGGGACAGGGACCTGAAGCTTTCTTT.

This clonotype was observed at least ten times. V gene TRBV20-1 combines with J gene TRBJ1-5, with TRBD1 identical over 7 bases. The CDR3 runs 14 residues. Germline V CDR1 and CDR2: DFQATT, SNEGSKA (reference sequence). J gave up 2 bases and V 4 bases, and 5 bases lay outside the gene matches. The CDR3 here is CSATLTGGNQPQHF. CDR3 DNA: TGCAGTGCTACCCTAACAGGGGGCAATCAGCCCCAGCATTTT.

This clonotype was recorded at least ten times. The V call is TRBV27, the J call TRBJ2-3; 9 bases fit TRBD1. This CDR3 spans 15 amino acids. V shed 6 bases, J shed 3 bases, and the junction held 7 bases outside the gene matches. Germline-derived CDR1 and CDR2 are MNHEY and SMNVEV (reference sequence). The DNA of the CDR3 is TGTGCCAGCAGGACTCCGGGACAGGGAACAGATACGCAGTATTTT. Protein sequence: CASRTPGQGTDTQYF.

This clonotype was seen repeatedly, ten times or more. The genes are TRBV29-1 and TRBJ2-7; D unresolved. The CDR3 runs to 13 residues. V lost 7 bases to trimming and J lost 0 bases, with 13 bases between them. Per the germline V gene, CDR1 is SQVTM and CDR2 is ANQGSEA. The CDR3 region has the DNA TGCAGCGGAGTCGACGGAGTCTCCTACGAGCAGTACTTC. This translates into CSGVDGVSYEQYF.

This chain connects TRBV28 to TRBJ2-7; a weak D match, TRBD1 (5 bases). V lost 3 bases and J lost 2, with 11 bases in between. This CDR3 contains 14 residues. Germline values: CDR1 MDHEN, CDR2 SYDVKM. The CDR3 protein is CASSLGQGPYEQYF. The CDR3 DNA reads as TGTGCCAGCAGTTTGGGGCAGGGCCCCTACGAGCAGTACTTC.

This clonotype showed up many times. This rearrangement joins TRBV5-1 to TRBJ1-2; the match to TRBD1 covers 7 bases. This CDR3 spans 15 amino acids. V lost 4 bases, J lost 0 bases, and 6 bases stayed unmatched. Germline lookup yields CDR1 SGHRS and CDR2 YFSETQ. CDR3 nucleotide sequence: TGCGCCAGCAGCCTAGGGACAGCTTCTAACTATGGCTACACCTTC. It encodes CASSLGTASNYGYTF.

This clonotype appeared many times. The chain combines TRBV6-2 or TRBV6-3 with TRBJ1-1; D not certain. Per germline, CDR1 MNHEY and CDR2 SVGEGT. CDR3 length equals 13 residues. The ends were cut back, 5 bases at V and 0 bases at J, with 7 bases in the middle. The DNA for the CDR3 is TGTGCCAGCAGTACCATTATGAACACTGAAGCTTTCTTT. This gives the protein CASSTIMNTEAFF.

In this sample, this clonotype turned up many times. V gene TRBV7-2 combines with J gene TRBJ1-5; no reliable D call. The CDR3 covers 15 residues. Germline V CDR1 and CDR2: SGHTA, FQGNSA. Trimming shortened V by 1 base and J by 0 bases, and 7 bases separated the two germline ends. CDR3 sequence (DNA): TGTGCCAGCAGCTTAGGCTCAGCTAGCAATCAGCCCCAGCATTTT. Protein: CASSLGSASNQPQHF.

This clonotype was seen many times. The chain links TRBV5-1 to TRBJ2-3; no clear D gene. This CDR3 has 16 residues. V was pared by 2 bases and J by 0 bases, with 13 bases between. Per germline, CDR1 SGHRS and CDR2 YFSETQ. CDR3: CASSFVPVTSTDTQYF. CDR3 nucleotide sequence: TGCGCCAGCAGCTTTGTGCCGGTTACTAGCACAGATACGCAGTATTTT.

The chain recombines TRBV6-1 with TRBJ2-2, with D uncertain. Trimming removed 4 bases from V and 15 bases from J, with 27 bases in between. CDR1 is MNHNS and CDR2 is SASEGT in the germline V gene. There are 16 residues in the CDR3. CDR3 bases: TGTGCCAGCAGTGGACTCTGGACCACGAACACCGGAGAGATGTTTTTT. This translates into CASSGLWTTNTGEMFF.

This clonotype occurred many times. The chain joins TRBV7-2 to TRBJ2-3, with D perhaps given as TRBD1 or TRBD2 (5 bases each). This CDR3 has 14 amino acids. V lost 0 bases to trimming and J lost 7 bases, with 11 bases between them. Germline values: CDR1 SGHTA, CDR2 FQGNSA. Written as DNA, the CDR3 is TGTGCCAGCAGCTTAGCGGGACCTCCAAATACGCAGTATTTT. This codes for CASSLAGPPNTQYF. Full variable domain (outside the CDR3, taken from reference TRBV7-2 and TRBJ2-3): GAGVSQSPSNKVTEKGKDVELRCDPISGHTALYWYRQSLGQGLEFLIYFQGNSAPDKSGLPSDRFSAERTGGSVSTLTIQRTQQEDSAVYLCASSLAGPPNTQYFGPGTRLTVL.

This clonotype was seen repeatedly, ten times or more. The CDR3 here is CASSLRGYRGDGYTF. CDR3 sequence (DNA): TGCGCCAGCAGCTTAAGAGGATATCGGGGAGATGGCTACACCTTC. The rearrangement links TRBV5-1 to TRBJ1-2, with D uncertain. This CDR3 spans 15 amino acids. From germline, CDR1 is SGHRS and CDR2 YFSETQ. With 2 bases removed from V and 6 bases from J, the gap between germline ends came to 17 bases.

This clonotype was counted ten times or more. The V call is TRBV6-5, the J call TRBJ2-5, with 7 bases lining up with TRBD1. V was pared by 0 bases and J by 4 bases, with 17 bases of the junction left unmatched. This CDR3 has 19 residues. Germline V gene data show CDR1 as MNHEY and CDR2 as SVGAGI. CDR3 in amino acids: CASSYSGTSQQGVRETQYF. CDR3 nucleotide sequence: TGTGCCAGCAGTTACTCGGGGACAAGCCAGCAGGGGGTTCGAGAGACCCAGTACTTC.

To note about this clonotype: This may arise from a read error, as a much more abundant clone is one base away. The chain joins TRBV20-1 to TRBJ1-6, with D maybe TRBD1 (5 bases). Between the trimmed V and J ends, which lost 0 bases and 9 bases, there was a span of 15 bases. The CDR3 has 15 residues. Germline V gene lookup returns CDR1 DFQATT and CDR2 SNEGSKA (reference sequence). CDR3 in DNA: TGCAGTGCTAGAGATCTGAAGGGGCGCGTTTCACCCCTCCACTTT. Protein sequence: CSARDLKGRVSPLHF.

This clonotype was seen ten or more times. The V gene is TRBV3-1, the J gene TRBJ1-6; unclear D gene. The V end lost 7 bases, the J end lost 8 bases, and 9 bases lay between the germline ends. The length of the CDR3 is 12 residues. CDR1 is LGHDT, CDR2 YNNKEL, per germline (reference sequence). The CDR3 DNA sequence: TGTGCCAGCACCCGATCGGATTCACCCCTCCACTTT. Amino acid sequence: CASTRSDSPLHF.

CDR3 residues: CSARGVGLPNTEAFF. The CDR3 DNA is TGCAGTGCTAGAGGGGTGGGGCTACCGAACACTGAAGCTTTCTTT. The chain has TRBV20-1 and TRBJ1-1; tentatively, D is TRBD1 (5 bases). The germline V and J ends were trimmed by 1 base and 1 base, with 13 bases remaining between them. The CDR3 length is 15 residues. Germline loops: CDR1 DFQATT, CDR2 SNEGSKA (reference sequence).

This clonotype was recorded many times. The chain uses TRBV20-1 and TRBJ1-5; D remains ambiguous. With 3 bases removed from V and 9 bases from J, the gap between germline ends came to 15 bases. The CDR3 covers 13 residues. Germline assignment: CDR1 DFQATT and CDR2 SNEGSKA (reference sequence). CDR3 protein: CSASAVLMGPQHF. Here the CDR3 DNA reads TGCAGTGCTAGTGCAGTTCTAATGGGGCCCCAGCATTTT.

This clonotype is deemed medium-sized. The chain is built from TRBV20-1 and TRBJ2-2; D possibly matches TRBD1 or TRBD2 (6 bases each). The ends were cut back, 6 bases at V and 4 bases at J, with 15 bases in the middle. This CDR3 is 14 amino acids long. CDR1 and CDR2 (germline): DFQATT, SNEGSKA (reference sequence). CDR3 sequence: CSAEGGSGTGELFF. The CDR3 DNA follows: TGCAGTGCCGAGGGGGGTAGCGGCACCGGGGAGCTGTTTTTT.